This T cell receptor beta chain is drawn from a study of cytomegalovirus exposure and HLA in healthy donors. Overall study: Earlier sequencing of approximately 200 million T cells yielded nearly 120 million unique TCR beta sequences.

This clone has more than one count but fewer than ten. Its matching antigen is unknown. This PCR relied on a set of 60 Vbeta primers and 13 Jbeta primers. Clones were read by immunoSEQ multiplex PCR, and TCRdb kept only the in-frame ones, dropping some. The data hold some 200,000 clones, with 75% to 80% observed a single time. Study conclusions and caveats: A previous analysis found most TCR beta V segments productive roughly 87% or roughly 30% of the time. As immune exposure information, only CMV serostatus was available. TRBV6-2, TRBV6-3 and some other V segments were unresolvable in 87-base-pair reads.

The length of the CDR3 is 15 residues. Germline CDR1 SGHRS, CDR2 YFSETQ. The germline V and J ends were trimmed by 0 bases and 0 bases, with 7 bases remaining between them. The receptor was isolated from a man aged 18 to 30 in good health and CMV-seronegative. The chain joins TRBV5-1 to TRBJ1-5; D unresolved. The sequencing sample was made of PBMCs. CDR3 nucleotides: TGCGCCAGCAGCTTGGATTCAAATAGCAATCAGCCCCAGCATTTT. Translated: CASSLDSNSNQPQHF.